A single sample gave rise to the 6 T cell receptor beta chains below, sequenced in a study of CXCR3-negative and CXCR3-positive naive CD8 T cells. 5' RACE that incorporated UMI labels was used to prepare the TRB cDNA libraries. TCRdb reanalyzed the 5' RACE reads, giving one entry per CDR3 protein sequence and no DNA. The sample totals 85,000 to 90,000 distinct CDR3 sequences; its top ten clones hold less than 0.85%. Study-wide findings and caveats: Compared with CXCR3-negative naive cells, CXCR3-positive naive cells showed more hydrophobic TRB CDR3s.

Which antigens these TCRs recognize remains unknown. Sequenced input: naive CXCR3+ CD8+ T cells from blood. Subset described: CD45RO-CCR7+CD27+CD95- naive CD8+ T cells expressing CXCR3 (TNR3+). These receptors were taken from a human donor in good health. Some clones in this sample may be carry-over from other donors' samples.

The V and J genes are TRBV20-1 and TRBJ1-3; TCRdb reports TRBD1, a call that lacks DNA to check it against. Germline V gene data show CDR1 as DFQATT and CDR2 as SNEGSKA (reference sequence). The CDR3 runs to 16 residues. CDR3: CSARHPLRASGNTIYF.

The gene calls are TRBV28 and TRBJ1-5; absent DNA, TCRdb's TRBD1 call cannot be checked. Germline V gives CDR1 MDHEN, CDR2 SYDVKM. The CDR3 loop spans 15 amino acids. The chain's CDR3 is CASSLRPGGNQPQHF.

V usage is TRBV5-6 and J usage is TRBJ2-2. The CDR3 has 15 residues. The germline V gene encodes CDR1 SGHDT and CDR2 YYEEEE. The CDR3 spells CASSLAGIHLWELFF.

The chain uses TRBV14 and TRBJ2-5. There are 17 residues in the CDR3. Germline V gene lookup returns CDR1 SGHDN and CDR2 FVKESK. The CDR3 spells CASSQERPAEVWETQYF.

The chain employs TRBV28 and TRBJ2-7; TCRdb reports TRBD1, a call that lacks DNA to check it against. This CDR3 has 17 residues. The germline V gene encodes CDR1 MDHEN and CDR2 SYDVKM. The CDR3 loop reads CASSSLLQLTPTYEQYF.

Here the CDR3 reads CSVPGNDYYNEQFF. The chain links TRBV29-1 to TRBJ2-1; TCRdb reports TRBD1, a call that lacks DNA to check it against. The CDR3 contains 14 residues. Germline loops: CDR1 SQVTM, CDR2 ANQGSEA.